The 16 T cell receptor beta chains below all came from one sample that was sequenced in a study of beta chain features in type 1 diabetes. Every bit of the isolated RNA underwent reverse transcription, so sequencing read expressed TCRB transcripts. TCRdb's table, derived via immunoSEQ multiplex PCR, lists solely in-frame clones and lacks some. This sample has about 620,000 clones, with around a sixth found just once. Sequenced: naive CD4+ T cells from blood. The receptor source for this set is a young man in good health.

The chain is built from TRBV7-8 and TRBJ2-1; D unclear. Trimming cost V 0 bases and J 7 bases, with 13 bases left between them. The germline V gene has CDR1 SGHVS and CDR2 FQNEAQ. This CDR3 is 15 amino acids long. The CDR3 nucleotides read TGTGCCAGCAGCTTAGCATCGTGGGATTCTAATGAGCAGTTCTTC. Protein sequence: CASSLASWDSNEQFF.

The chain joins TRBV27 to TRBJ2-5; D gene uncertain. The V end was cut by 5 bases, the J end by 5 bases, with 18 bases between. Germline-derived CDR1 and CDR2 are MNHEY and SMNVEV (reference sequence). The CDR3 has 15 residues. The CDR3 is CASSVNWRTMETQYF. The CDR3 DNA sequence: TGTGCCAGCAGTGTCAATTGGCGGACGATGGAGACCCAGTACTTC.

This clone appeared a few times. V gene TRBV27 combines with J gene TRBJ1-4; D ambiguous. The CDR3 runs to 13 residues. Germline CDR1 is MNHEY and CDR2 is SMNVEV (reference sequence). With 4 bases removed from V and 5 bases from J, the gap between germline ends came to 8 bases. The CDR3: CASSYQRNEKLFF. The CDR3 region has the DNA TGTGCCAGCAGTTACCAAAGGAATGAAAAACTGTTTTTT.

This clone has a handful of counts. The gene calls are TRBV30 and TRBJ1-2; TRBD1 matches 7 bases. Germline V gene lookup returns CDR1 GTSNPN and CDR2 SVGIG (reference sequence). CDR3 length equals 13 residues. V was clipped by 3 bases and J by 4 bases; unmatched bases: 5. In nucleotides, the CDR3 is TGTGCCTGGAGGACGGGACAGCTCTATGGCTACACCTTC. This sequence encodes CAWRTGQLYGYTF.

The chain couples TRBV9 to TRBJ1-4, with D uncertain. Between the trimmed V and J ends, which lost 1 base and 5 bases, there was a span of 12 bases. The CDR3 length is 15 residues. The V gene's germline CDR1 is SGDLS and CDR2 YYNGEE. For the CDR3, the DNA is TGTGCCAGCAGCGTAACTGGAGACTTCAATGAAAAACTGTTTTTT. Translating gives CASSVTGDFNEKLFF.

This clone was counted a few times. The chain has TRBV7-2 and TRBJ2-5, with 10 bases aligning to TRBD2. Germline-derived CDR1 and CDR2 are SGHTA and FQGNSA. V was pared by 3 bases and J by 5 bases, with 15 bases of the junction left unmatched. The CDR3 sequence is 18 residues long. CDR3 in DNA: TGTGCCAGCAGCTTTGGTAGCGGGAGGTGGCAGACGGACGAGACCCAGTACTTC. This gives the protein CASSFGSGRWQTDETQYF.

This clone was seen a few times. The V call is TRBV18, the J call TRBJ2-3; TRBD1 might be the D (6 bases). CDR1 KGHSH and CDR2 LQKENI come from the germline V gene. The CDR3 contains 14 residues. The V gene lost 1 base and the J gene lost 5 bases, with 10 bases spanning the gap. For the CDR3, the DNA is TGTGCCAGCTCACCACAACAGGGTGGAGATACGCAGTATTTT. The encoded protein is CASSPQQGGDTQYF.

This rearrangement joins TRBV28 to TRBJ2-3; D call uncertain. The germline V gene encodes CDR1 MDHEN and CDR2 SYDVKM. The CDR3 has 11 residues. V lost 6 bases, J lost 2 bases, and 3 bases lay in between. The CDR3 is CASRVTDTQYF. CDR3 DNA sequence: TGTGCCAGCAGAGTCACAGATACGCAGTATTTT.

This clone was counted between two and nine times. This chain links TRBV6-6 with TRBJ2-5; possibly TRBD2 for D (5 bases). CDR1 and CDR2 from the germline V gene are MNHNY and SVGAGI (reference sequence). There are 15 residues in the CDR3. V dropped 0 bases and J dropped 5 bases, with 13 bases sitting between them. The DNA for the CDR3 is TGTGCCAGCAGTTACTCGAGGGTAGCGTGGGAGACCCAGTACTTC. Residues: CASSYSRVAWETQYF.

This clone was counted only a few times. J is TRBJ2-1 and V is TRBV18, with D possibly TRBD2 on 5 matching bases. Looked up from germline, CDR1 is KGHSH and CDR2 is LQKENI. Trimming left V 1 base short and J 5 bases short, with 6 bases between. The CDR3 sequence is 13 residues long. CDR3 nucleotide sequence: TGTGCCAGCTCACCACGACTAAACAATGAGCAGTTCTTC. Translated, it gives CASSPRLNNEQFF.

This clone was counted only a few times. The genes are TRBV5-1 and TRBJ2-5, with TRBD1 matching over 9 bases. After removal of 4 bases from V and 5 bases from J, the junction contained 6 bases not matched to a gene. Germline CDR1 reads SGHRS; CDR2 reads YFSETQ. CDR3 length: 14 residues. Here the CDR3 DNA reads TGCGCCAGCAGCAGACGACAGGGGGTTGAGACCCAGTACTTC. Translated: CASSRRQGVETQYF.

CDR3 DNA: TGTGCCATCAGCCGGGACCAAGTTATACAAGAGACCCAGTACTTC. This gives the protein CAISRDQVIQETQYF. The chain links TRBV10-3 to TRBJ2-5; either TRBD1 or TRBD2 may supply D (5 bases each). Germline V lookup: CDR1 ENHRY, CDR2 SYGVKD. This CDR3 is built from 15 residues. The germline V and J ends were trimmed by 6 bases and 2 bases, with 16 bases remaining between them.

This clone has just a few counts. This rearrangement joins TRBV13 to TRBJ2-3; D possibly uses TRBD1 or TRBD2 (5 bases each). In germline, CDR1 is PRHDT, CDR2 FYEKMQ (reference sequence). V dropped 1 base and J dropped 3 bases, with 8 bases sitting between them. The CDR3 is 14 amino acids. The CDR3 sequence is CASSLEGETDTQYF. In DNA, the CDR3 is TGTGCCAGCAGCTTAGAAGGGGAGACAGATACGCAGTATTTT.

The rearrangement joins TRBV28 to TRBJ1-1; D not certain. This CDR3 is 15 amino acids long. Trimming removed 5 bases from V and 0 bases from J, with 13 bases in between. Germline-derived CDR1 and CDR2 are MDHEN and SYDVKM. The CDR3 DNA follows: TGTGCCAGCAGTAATCAGGTTAACATGAACACTGAAGCTTTCTTT. Protein sequence: CASSNQVNMNTEAFF. Supplemented by reference TRBV28 and TRBJ1-1, the full variable domain reads DVKVTQSSRYLVKRTGEKVFLECVQDMDHENMFWYRQDPGLGLRLIYFSYDVKMKEKGDIPEGYSVSREKKERFSLILESASTNQTSMYLCASSNQVNMNTEAFFGQGTRLTVV.

This clone was seen a handful of times. The chain recombines TRBV27 with TRBJ2-7, with 8 bases matching TRBD2. The V gene end was trimmed by 6 bases and the J gene end by 2 bases; junction bases not matched to a gene: 3. The CDR3 is 13 amino acids. CDR1 is MNHEY, CDR2 SMNVEV, per germline (reference sequence). The DNA of the CDR3 is TGTGCCAGCAGACCACTAGCGGCCTACGAGCAGTACTTC. It translates to CASRPLAAYEQYF.

This clone turned up a few times. This chain links TRBV27 with TRBJ2-7; the match to TRBD2 covers 12 bases. V shed 5 bases, J shed 5 bases, and the junction held 10 bases outside the gene matches. The CDR3 is 16 residues long. Germline V gene sequence: CDR1 MNHEY, CDR2 SMNVEV (reference sequence). The CDR3 sequence: CASSGSASGRAHEQYF. CDR3 bases: TGTGCCAGCAGTGGTTCGGCTAGCGGGAGGGCCCACGAGCAGTACTTC.